One and the same sample provided the 2 T cell receptor beta chains below, sequenced in a study of blood T cell repertoires in COVID-19. Assay used: immunoSEQ multiplex PCR; TCRdb lists only in-frame clones, some missing. The profile shows about 210,000 clones, about nine tenths of them singletons. Sequenced sample: peripheral blood. The receptors originated from a man aged 40-49 years with acute or convalescent COVID-19.

J is TRBJ1-2 and V is TRBV10-2; the match to TRBD1 covers 12 bases. The CDR3 is 13 amino acids. The junction had 7 bases not matched to a gene; V was cut back by 7 bases and J by 10 bases. Germline assignment: CDR1 WSHSY and CDR2 SAAADI. The CDR3 nucleotides are TGCGCCAGCATCGGGACAGGGGGCGCGTTCTACACCTTC. Protein: CASIGTGGAFYTF.

The rearrangement uses TRBV11-2 and TRBJ1-2; no clear D gene. V was shortened by 3 bases and J by 8 bases, with 13 bases between the two germline ends. The CDR3 has 13 residues. Germline CDR1 and CDR2: SGHAT and FQNNGV. CDR3 in amino acids: CASSFGGLGGYTF. CDR3 in DNA: TGTGCCAGCAGCTTTGGAGGGTTGGGGGGCTACACCTTC.